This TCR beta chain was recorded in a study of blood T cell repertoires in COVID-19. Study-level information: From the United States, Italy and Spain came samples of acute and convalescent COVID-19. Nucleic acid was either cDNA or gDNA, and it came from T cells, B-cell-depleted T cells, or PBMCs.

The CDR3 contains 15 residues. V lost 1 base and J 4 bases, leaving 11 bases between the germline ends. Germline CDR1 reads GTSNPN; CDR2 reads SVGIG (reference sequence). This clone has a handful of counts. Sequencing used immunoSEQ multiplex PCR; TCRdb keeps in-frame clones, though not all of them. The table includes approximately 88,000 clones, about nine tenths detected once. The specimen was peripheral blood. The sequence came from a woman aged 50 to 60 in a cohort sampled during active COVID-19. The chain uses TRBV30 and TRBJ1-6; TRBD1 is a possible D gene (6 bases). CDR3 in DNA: TGTGCCTGGAGTGGCTGGGGGCGATATAATTCACCCCTCCACTTT. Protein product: CAWSGWGRYNSPLHF.